What follows are 5 T cell receptor beta chains derived from one specimen sequenced in a study of CD8 T cells in ankylosing spondylitis. A single record per CDR3 protein comes from TCRdb applying MiXCR to the 5' RACE reads. The sample records about 250,000 distinct CDR3 sequences, under 35% being singletons. The material sequenced was blood, either unsorted or a sorted T cell fraction (not recorded which). The receptor source for this set is a male donor with ankylosing spondylitis or in good health (not recorded which).

This clonotype was seen once. The CDR3 protein is CASSQVTRNTEAFF. The CDR3 DNA reads as TGTGCCAGCAGCCAAGTCACCCGTAACACTGAAGCTTTCTTT. This chain uses TRBV3-1 with TRBJ1-1, with unresolved D. Trimming removed 1 base from V and 2 bases from J, with 8 bases in between. Germline CDR1 reads LGHDT; CDR2 reads YNNKEL (reference sequence). The CDR3 extends over 14 amino acids.

The table lists this clonotype with a few counts. The chain employs TRBV20-1 and TRBJ2-7; D gene ambiguous. The CDR3 has 11 amino acids. Germline V gene data show CDR1 as DFQATT and CDR2 as SNEGSKA (reference sequence). Trimming removed 4 bases from V and 7 bases from J, with 11 bases in between. The CDR3 sequence is CSAKTLQEQYF. DNA for the CDR3: TGCAGTGCTAAAACTCTTCAGGAGCAGTACTTC.

The V gene is TRBV25-1, the J gene TRBJ1-4, with D unclear. In germline, CDR1 is MGHDK, CDR2 SYGVNS. V was pared by 6 bases and J by 3 bases, with 20 bases between. The CDR3 length is 17 residues. The CDR3: CASRGLDLTIPNEKLFF. The CDR3 region has the DNA TGTGCCAGCAGGGGGTTAGACCTAACCATACCTAATGAAAAACTGTTTTTT.

This clonotype has more than one count but fewer than ten. The CDR3 DNA reads TGTGCCATCACTGGACAGGGGAGCACAGATACGCAGTATTTT. Translation gives CAITGQGSTDTQYF. V is TRBV10-3 and J is TRBJ2-3, with TRBD1 identical over 9 bases. CDR1 ENHRY and CDR2 SYGVKD come from the germline V gene. This CDR3 is 14 amino acids long. V shed 7 bases, J shed 0 bases, and the junction held 2 bases outside the gene matches.

In its sample, this clonotype was seen a few times. V gene TRBV12-3 or TRBV12-4 combines with J gene TRBJ2-2; D gene uncertain. V lost 7 bases, J lost 0 bases, and 9 bases lay in between. The CDR3 has 14 amino acids. This CDR3 reads CASIRPPNTGELFF. DNA of the CDR3: TGTGCCAGCATACGACCGCCGAACACCGGGGAGCTGTTTTTT.